Given below is one T cell receptor beta chain in context. Its matching antigen is unknown. The sample originates from a study of a mutant IDH1 vaccine in newly diagnosed glioma. The overall study: The study gave patients eight vaccinations in weeks 1, 3, 5, 7, 11, 15, 19, 23. Most patients had received both radiotherapy and temozolomide, the prior options being radiotherapy, temozolomide, or both.

Study observations and caveats: Changes in the top peripheral T cell clonotypes seemingly had no bearing on pseudoprogression.

Generated by immunoSEQ multiplex PCR, the TCRdb table keeps only in-frame clones and is missing some. The table includes about 82,000 clones, 85% detected once. The length of the CDR3 is 14 residues. Trimming took off 6 bases at V and 1 base at J, with 10 bases between the two ends. CDR1 and CDR2 (germline): SGHVS, FNYEAQ. Described time point: week 23, last vaccination. Topical imiquimod accompanied each vaccine dose, which consisted of 300 ug of mutant IDH1 20-mer peptide. Newly diagnosed WHO grade 3 or 4 IDH1-mutant, ATRX-lost astrocytomas were identified in the donors. The chain recombines TRBV7-6 with TRBJ2-1; D perhaps matches TRBD2 (6 bases). The receptor's source is a man in his thirties or forties with glioma. Some clones in this sample may be carry-over from other donors' samples. The source material was PBMCs, sampled from a glioma patient whose treatment included an IDH1 peptide vaccine. CDR3 amino acids: CASSRSGSYNEQFF. For the CDR3, the DNA is TGTGCCAGCAGTCGTAGCGGATCCTACAATGAGCAGTTCTTC.